This is a list of T cell receptor beta chains from one sample in a study of T cell responses to AZD1222 COVID-19 vaccine. Assay used: immunoSEQ multiplex PCR; TCRdb lists only in-frame clones, some missing. The sample lists roughly 42,000 clones; over 70% were seen once. The sample consisted of peripheral blood, taken on day 0 of AZD1222 vaccination. All receptors come from an adult in good health. The conserved cysteine and the conserved F or W are not part of the CDR3 here. Some rows mark clone size as missing; the rest say once, few, many or name a class of expanded clone.

CDR3 protein | J gene | V gene | clone size
ASFFTGVTGELF | TRBJ2-2 | TRBV6-5 | -
ASSAERGGINSPLH | TRBJ1-6 | TRBV2 | -
ASSLTGGRNQPQH | TRBJ1-5 | TRBV7-8 | -
SVHGGNQETQY | TRBJ2-5 | TRBV29-1 | once
ASKATGYNEQF | TRBJ2-1 | TRBV6-5 | few
ASRVDGGVGYT | TRBJ1-2 | TRBV19 | few
ASSPGVGRVAF | TRBJ1-1 | TRBV7-2 | -
ASSAGAATNEKLF | TRBJ1-4 | TRBV9 | -
ASSQTTTDQETQY | TRBJ2-5 | TRBV4-2 | -
ASRQGGLYGYT | TRBJ1-2 | TRBV12-3/TRBV12-4 | -
ASSPGGGLSYEQY | TRBJ2-7 | TRBV6-5 | -
ARRGTDTEAF | TRBJ1-1 | TRBV7-5 | few
ASSLVRAQSSTEAF | TRBJ1-1 | TRBV11-2 | few
ASSLGQGPETQY | TRBJ2-5 | TRBV7-2 | -
ASSSAGTGTQY | TRBJ2-3 | TRBV12-3/TRBV12-4 | -
ASSPLDPFGQETQY | TRBJ2-5 | TRBV5-6 | -
ASSLDSDSPLH | TRBJ1-6 | TRBV5-6 | -
ASSRSENEKLF | TRBJ1-4 | TRBV19 | -
ASSYSLWQQNTEAF | TRBJ1-1 | TRBV6-5 | -
ATSPYSGGAVGEQF | TRBJ2-1 | TRBV24-1 | -
ASVGLYRGYT | TRBJ1-2 | TRBV28 | -
ASGSGTSGGSTDTQY | TRBJ2-3 | TRBV12-5 | -
ATSRAGPDTQY | TRBJ2-3 | TRBV15 | few
ASSSVTGEQPQH | TRBJ1-5 | TRBV5-1 | -
ASSLGLGLNTEAF | TRBJ1-1 | TRBV7-8 | -
ASTDERGSGEKLF | TRBJ1-4 | TRBV11-3 | -
ATRPTHTMWYT | TRBJ1-2 | TRBV28 | few
ASSLPGRGQQY | TRBJ2-7 | TRBV11-2 | few
ASSTVPDRAYEQY | TRBJ2-7 | TRBV5-4 | -
ASSPQDYNSPLH | TRBJ1-6 | TRBV18 | -
ASSVNLNYGYT | TRBJ1-2 | TRBV7-8 | -
ASSLEKEGVPQLNEQF | TRBJ2-1 | TRBV11-3 | once